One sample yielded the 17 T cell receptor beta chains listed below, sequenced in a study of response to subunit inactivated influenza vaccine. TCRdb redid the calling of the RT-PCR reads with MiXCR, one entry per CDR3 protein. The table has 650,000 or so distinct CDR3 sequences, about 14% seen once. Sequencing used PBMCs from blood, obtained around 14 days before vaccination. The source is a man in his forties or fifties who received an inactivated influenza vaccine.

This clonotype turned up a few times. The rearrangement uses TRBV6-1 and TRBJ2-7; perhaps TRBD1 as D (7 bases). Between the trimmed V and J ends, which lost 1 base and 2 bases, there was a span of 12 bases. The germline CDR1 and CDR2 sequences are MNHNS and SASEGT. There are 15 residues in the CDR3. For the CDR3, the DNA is TGTGCCAGCAGTGAAGAGACAGGGAGGACCTACGAGCAGTACTTC. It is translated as CASSEETGRTYEQYF.

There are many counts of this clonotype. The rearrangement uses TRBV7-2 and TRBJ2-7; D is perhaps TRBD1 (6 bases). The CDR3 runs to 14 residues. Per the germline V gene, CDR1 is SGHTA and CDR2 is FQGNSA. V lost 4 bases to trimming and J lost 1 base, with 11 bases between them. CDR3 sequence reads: CASSSRTVSYEQYF. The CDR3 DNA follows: TGTGCCAGCAGCTCAAGGACAGTATCCTACGAGCAGTACTTC.

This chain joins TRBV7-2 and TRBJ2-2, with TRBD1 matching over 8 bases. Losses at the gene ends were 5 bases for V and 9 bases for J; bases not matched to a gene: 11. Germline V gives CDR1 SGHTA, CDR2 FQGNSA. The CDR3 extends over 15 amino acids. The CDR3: CASSRGQGGYRELFF. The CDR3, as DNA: TGTGCCAGCAGCAGAGGACAGGGAGGATACAGGGAGCTGTTTTTT.

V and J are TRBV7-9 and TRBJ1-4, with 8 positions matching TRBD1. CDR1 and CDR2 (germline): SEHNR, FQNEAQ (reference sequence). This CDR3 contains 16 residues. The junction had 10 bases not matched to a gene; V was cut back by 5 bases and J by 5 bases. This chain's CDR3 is CASSSNDGQGNEKLFF. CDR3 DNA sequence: TGTGCCAGCAGCAGTAACGATGGACAGGGCAATGAAAAACTGTTTTTT. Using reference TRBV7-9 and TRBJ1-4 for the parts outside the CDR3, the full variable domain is DTGVSQNPRHKITKRGQNVTFRCDPISEHNRLYWYRQTLGQGPEFLTYFQNEAQLEKSRLLSDRFSAERPKGSFSTLEIQRTEQGDSAMYLCASSSNDGQGNEKLFFGSGTQLSVL.

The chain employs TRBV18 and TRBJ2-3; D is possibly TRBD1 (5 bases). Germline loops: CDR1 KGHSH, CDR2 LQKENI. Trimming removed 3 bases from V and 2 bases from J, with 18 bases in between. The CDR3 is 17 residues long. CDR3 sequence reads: CASSPAVRTLHTDTQYF. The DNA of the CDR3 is TGTGCCAGCTCACCGGCTGTCCGGACATTACACACAGATACGCAGTATTTT.

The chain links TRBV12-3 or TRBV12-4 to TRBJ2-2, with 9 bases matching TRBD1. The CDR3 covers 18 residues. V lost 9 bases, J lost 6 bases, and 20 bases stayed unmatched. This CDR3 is CASPYLRFADRGPGELFF. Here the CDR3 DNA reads TGTGCCAGTCCCTACCTTCGATTCGCGGACAGGGGTCCCGGGGAGCTGTTTTTT.

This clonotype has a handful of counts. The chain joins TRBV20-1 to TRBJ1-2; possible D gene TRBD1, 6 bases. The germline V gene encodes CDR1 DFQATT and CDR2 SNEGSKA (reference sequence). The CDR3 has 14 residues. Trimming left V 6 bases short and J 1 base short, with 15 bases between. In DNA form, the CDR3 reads TGCAGTGCGATATCTCTAGGGGGTAACTATGGCTACACCTTC. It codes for CSAISLGGNYGYTF.

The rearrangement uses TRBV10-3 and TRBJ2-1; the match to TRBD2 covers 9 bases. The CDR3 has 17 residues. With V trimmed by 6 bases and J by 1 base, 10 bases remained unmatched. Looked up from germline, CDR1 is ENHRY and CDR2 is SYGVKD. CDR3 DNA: TGTGCCATCAGCGACAAAGGGACTAGCCGATCCTACAATGAGCAGTTCTTC. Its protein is CAISDKGTSRSYNEQFF.

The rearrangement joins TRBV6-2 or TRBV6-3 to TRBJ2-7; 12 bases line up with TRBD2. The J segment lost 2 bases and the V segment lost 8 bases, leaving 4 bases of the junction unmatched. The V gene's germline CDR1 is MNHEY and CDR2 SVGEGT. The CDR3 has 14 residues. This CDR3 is CASCRLAGAYEQYF. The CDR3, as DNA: TGTGCCAGCTGTAGACTAGCGGGAGCCTACGAGCAGTACTTC.

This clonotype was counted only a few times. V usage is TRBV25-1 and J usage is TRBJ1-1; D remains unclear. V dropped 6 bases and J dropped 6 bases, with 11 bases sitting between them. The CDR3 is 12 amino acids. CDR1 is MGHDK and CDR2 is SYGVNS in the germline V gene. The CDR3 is CASRGVGSEAFF. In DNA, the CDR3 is TGTGCCAGCAGGGGCGTTGGGTCTGAAGCTTTCTTT. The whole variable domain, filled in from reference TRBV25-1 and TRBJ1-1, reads EADIYQTPRYLVIGTGKKITLECSQTMGHDKMYWYQQDPGMELHLIHYSYGVNSTEKGDLSSESTVSRIRTEHFPLTLESARPSHTSQYLCASRGVGSEAFFGQGTRLTVV.

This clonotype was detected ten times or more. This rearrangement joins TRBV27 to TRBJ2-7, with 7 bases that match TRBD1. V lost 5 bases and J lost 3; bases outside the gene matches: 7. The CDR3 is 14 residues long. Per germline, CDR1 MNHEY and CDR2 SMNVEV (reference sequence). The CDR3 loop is CASSLGTAGYEQYF. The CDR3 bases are TGTGCCAGCAGTCTTGGGACAGCAGGCTACGAGCAGTACTTC.

CDR3 bases: TGTGCCAGCAGTTGGTCGCTAGCGGGCACCGGGGAGCTGTTTTTT. As protein: CASSWSLAGTGELFF. This rearrangement joins TRBV27 to TRBJ2-2, with TRBD2 matching 8 bases. The J segment lost 4 bases and the V segment lost 4 bases, leaving 5 bases of the junction unmatched. Germline V CDR1 and CDR2: MNHEY, SMNVEV (reference sequence). The CDR3 runs to 15 residues.

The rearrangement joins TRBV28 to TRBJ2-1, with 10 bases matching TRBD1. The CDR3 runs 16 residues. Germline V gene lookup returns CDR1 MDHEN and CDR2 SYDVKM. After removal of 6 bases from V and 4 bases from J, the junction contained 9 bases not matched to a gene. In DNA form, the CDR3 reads TGTGCCAGCAGGGGTGGACAGGGGGTCAGATACAATGAGCAGTTCTTC. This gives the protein CASRGGQGVRYNEQFF.

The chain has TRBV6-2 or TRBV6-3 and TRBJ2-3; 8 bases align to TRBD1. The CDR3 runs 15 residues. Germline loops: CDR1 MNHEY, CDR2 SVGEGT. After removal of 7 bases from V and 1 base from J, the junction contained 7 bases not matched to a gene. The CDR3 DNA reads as TGTGCCAGCATTCCAGGACAGGGTGGCACAGATACGCAGTATTTT. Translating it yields CASIPGQGGTDTQYF.

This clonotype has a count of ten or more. CDR3 sequence reads: CASSQGSIGTSPSTDTQYF. In nucleotides, the CDR3 is TGTGCCAGCAGCCAAGGAAGCATTGGGACCTCACCTAGCACAGATACGCAGTATTTT. V is TRBV14 and J is TRBJ2-3; D is tentatively TRBD1 or TRBD2 (5 bases each). V was pared by 1 base and J by 0 bases, with 20 bases between. CDR3 length: 19 amino acids. Germline CDR1 is SGHDN and CDR2 is FVKESK.

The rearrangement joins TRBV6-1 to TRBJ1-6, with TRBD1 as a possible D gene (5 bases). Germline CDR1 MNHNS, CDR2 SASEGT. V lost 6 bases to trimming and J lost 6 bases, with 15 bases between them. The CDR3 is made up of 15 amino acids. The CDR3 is CASRRIRGVNSPLHF. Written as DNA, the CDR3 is TGTGCCAGCAGACGAATACGAGGGGTTAATTCACCCCTCCACTTT.

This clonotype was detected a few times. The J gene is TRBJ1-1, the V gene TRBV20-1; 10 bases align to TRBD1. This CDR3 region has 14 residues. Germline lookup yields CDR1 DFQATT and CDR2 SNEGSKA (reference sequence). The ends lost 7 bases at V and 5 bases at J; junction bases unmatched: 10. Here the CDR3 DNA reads TGCAGTGGCGCGACAGGGGGCACTGGGACTGAAGCTTTCTTT. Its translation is CSGATGGTGTEAFF.